This TCR beta chain was sequenced for a study of T cell responses to AZD1222 COVID-19 vaccine. Profiled with immunoSEQ multiplex PCR; TCRdb holds only in-frame clones, not every one. This table holds approximately 200,000 clones, 70% to 90% found once. This clone has a handful of counts. The CDR3 spans 15 residues. The V end lost 0 bases, the J end lost 2 bases, and 8 bases lay between the germline ends. Germline V lookup: CDR1 MNHEY, CDR2 SVGAGI. The sequence was obtained from an adult in good health. V and J are TRBV6-5 and TRBJ1-3; D gene uncertain. The sample in question was peripheral blood, obtained on day 0 of AZD1222 vaccination. CDR3 sequence: CASSYSRPAGNTIYF. The DNA of the CDR3 is TGTGCCAGCAGTTACTCCCGGCCGGCTGGAAACACCATATATTTT.